This T cell receptor beta chain originates from a study of T cell responses to AZD1222 COVID-19 vaccine. The CDR3 length is 15 residues. Germline V CDR1 and CDR2: WNHNN, SYGVQD (reference sequence). Trimming cost V 6 bases and J 3 bases; bases outside gene matches: 10. About this clone: Its antigen remains unknown.

The method was immunoSEQ multiplex PCR; TCRdb's version includes in-frame clones alone and lacks a portion of them. This table holds about 110,000 clones, 85% to 90% found once. Findings of the study overall: Mostly white British, mostly female donors; authors suggested clonal diversity may be underestimated.

This TCR was sampled from an adult in good health. The chain is built from TRBV10-1 and TRBJ2-7; 8 nucleotides line up with TRBD2. The sequenced sample was peripheral blood, obtained on day 0 of AZD1222 vaccination. The CDR3 is CASSDHGTRGYEQYF. The DNA of the CDR3 is TGCGCCAGCAGCGACCACGGGACTAGAGGCTACGAGCAGTACTTC.